These T cell receptor beta chains were read from a single sample in a study of CD8 T cells in Susac syndrome. TCRdb recomputed calls from the immunoSEQ multiplex PCR reads with MiXCR, one row per CDR3 protein. The table shows 110,000 to 150,000 distinct CDR3 sequences, with 90% to 96% occurring only once. The sample consisted of CD4+ T cells from PBMCs. Receptor source: a human donor with Susac syndrome. Each CDR3 is given with its conserved first and last residue. A D gene is named only where the DNA matches it firmly.

CDR3nt	CDR3aa	d_gene	v_gene	j_gene
TGTGCCAGCAGCGTAGGGGCAGAGGGGACTGGCGGCTACACCTTC	CASSVGAEGTGGYTF	NA	TRBV9	TRBJ1-2
TGTGCCAGTAGGGCAGGGGCCGATACTAACTATGGCTACACCTTC	CASRAGADTNYGYTF	NA	TRBV19	TRBJ1-2
TGCAGCGTAGTGACAGACTCCTACGAGCAGTACTTC	CSVVTDSYEQYF	NA	TRBV29-1	TRBJ2-7
TGTGCCACCAGCAGCCTCTTCTCCCCCAATGAGCAGTTCTTC	CATSSLFSPNEQFF	NA	TRBV15	TRBJ2-1
TGTGCCAGCAGCTTATCTGGCGGAGATACGCAGTATTTT	CASSLSGGDTQYF	NA	TRBV7-3	TRBJ2-3
TGCAGCGTGAATGTTCTAGCGGGGAATCGGAACCGGAATGAGCAGTTCTTC	CSVNVLAGNRNRNEQFF	TRBD2	TRBV29-1	TRBJ2-1
TGTGCCAGCAGTTTAGCGGGATCCTTTCAAGAGACCCAGTACTTC	CASSLAGSFQETQYF	NA	TRBV12-3/TRBV12-4	TRBJ2-5
TGCAGTGCTAGTGGGAGGGCAAATCCAGATACGCAGTATTTT	CSASGRANPDTQYF	TRBD2	TRBV20-1	TRBJ2-3
TGTGCCAGCAGCTTAGTCCCCGGGACGAACACCGGGGAGCTGTTTTTT	CASSLVPGTNTGELFF	NA	TRBV13	TRBJ2-2
TGTGCCAGCTCACGCAGCGGGGTTTTGGTCAATGAGCAGTTCTTC	CASSRSGVLVNEQFF	TRBD2	TRBV18	TRBJ2-1
TGCAGTGCTACTACGGGGGGAGGTAGCAGTTCACCCCTCCACTTT	CSATTGGGSSSPLHF	NA	TRBV20-1	TRBJ1-6
TGTGCCAGCAGCTTCGAAGTTCGTAGTGCCTACGAGCAGTACTTC	CASSFEVRSAYEQYF	NA	TRBV7-9	TRBJ2-7
TGCAGTGCTAAGGGACAAAGGGTGGGTCAGCCCCAGCATTTT	CSAKGQRVGQPQHF	NA	TRBV20-1	TRBJ1-5
TGTGCCAGCAGCTTAATTCGTCTGGCCGACTACGAGCAGTACTTC	CASSLIRLADYEQYF	NA	TRBV11-2	TRBJ2-7
TGTGCCAGCAGCTTAGTTGGGGAAGGGGCTTTCTTT	CASSLVGEGAFF	NA	TRBV11-2	TRBJ1-1
TGTGCCAGCTCACGCGAGGGGCTAACTCAAGAGACCCAGTACTTC	CASSREGLTQETQYF	NA	TRBV18	TRBJ2-5
TGCAGCGTTGGATGGGGACAGGGAACTGAAGCTTTCTTT	CSVGWGQGTEAFF	TRBD1	TRBV29-1	TRBJ1-1
TGTGCCAGCAGCTCCTCTAGCGGACCTGGCTATGAGCAGTTCTTC	CASSSSSGPGYEQFF	TRBD2	TRBV7-3	TRBJ2-1
TGTGCCACCAGTGATCCTAAAACCAATCAGCCCCAGCATTTT	CATSDPKTNQPQHF	NA	TRBV24-1	TRBJ1-5
TGTGCCAGCAGTTTAGGGGATACAGCCTCCTACGAGCAGTACTTC	CASSLGDTASYEQYF	NA	TRBV12-3/TRBV12-4	TRBJ2-7
TGCAGTGCTAGAGGACAGGGAAGTACCGGGGAGCTGTTTTTT	CSARGQGSTGELFF	TRBD1	TRBV20-1	TRBJ2-2
TGCGCCAGCAGCCCTAGATACCAAGAGACCCAGTACTTC	CASSPRYQETQYF	NA	TRBV5-1	TRBJ2-5
TGTGCCAGCAGTTTCCCCCCCGGGACAGCGTCCTACGAGCAGTACTTC	CASSFPPGTASYEQYF	TRBD1	TRBV28	TRBJ2-7